Presented here are 3 T cell receptor beta chains from one specimen sequenced in a study of blood T cell repertoires in COVID-19. Data came from immunoSEQ multiplex PCR; TCRdb stores just in-frame clones and leaves some out. The sample lists about 84,000 clones, about 80% seen once, with about 5.7% in the top ten. What was sequenced was peripheral blood. These receptors originate from a man over 45 with active or convalescent COVID-19.

The J gene is TRBJ1-1, the V gene TRBV7-8, with 10 bases matching TRBD1. CDR3 size: 14 residues. CDR1 SGHVS and CDR2 FQNEAQ come from the germline V gene. Trimming took 9 bases from V and 5 from J; bases not matched to a gene: 9. CDR3 sequence: CASGERQGATEAFF. CDR3 sequence (DNA): TGTGCCAGTGGAGAGAGACAGGGGGCGACTGAAGCTTTCTTT.

The chain uses TRBV7-9 and TRBJ2-2; 10 bases match TRBD1. The J segment lost 2 bases and the V segment lost 4 bases, leaving 13 bases of the junction unmatched. CDR1 SEHNR and CDR2 FQNEAQ come from the germline V gene (reference sequence). CDR3 length: 19 amino acids. DNA for the CDR3: TGTGCCAGCAGCTCGAGGATAAAGGACAGGGGGAAAAACACCGGGGAGCTGTTTTTT. Translating it yields CASSSRIKDRGKNTGELFF.

V usage is TRBV3-1 (or the pseudogene TRBV3-2) and J usage is TRBJ1-2; D is possibly TRBD1 (5 bases). Germline loops: CDR1 LGHDT, CDR2 YNNKEL (reference sequence). This CDR3 has 13 residues. V lost 4 bases, J lost 1 base, and 7 bases lay in between. The CDR3 coding sequence is TGTGCCAGCAGCCGACAGATTAACTATGGCTACACCTTC. Its translation is CASSRQINYGYTF.